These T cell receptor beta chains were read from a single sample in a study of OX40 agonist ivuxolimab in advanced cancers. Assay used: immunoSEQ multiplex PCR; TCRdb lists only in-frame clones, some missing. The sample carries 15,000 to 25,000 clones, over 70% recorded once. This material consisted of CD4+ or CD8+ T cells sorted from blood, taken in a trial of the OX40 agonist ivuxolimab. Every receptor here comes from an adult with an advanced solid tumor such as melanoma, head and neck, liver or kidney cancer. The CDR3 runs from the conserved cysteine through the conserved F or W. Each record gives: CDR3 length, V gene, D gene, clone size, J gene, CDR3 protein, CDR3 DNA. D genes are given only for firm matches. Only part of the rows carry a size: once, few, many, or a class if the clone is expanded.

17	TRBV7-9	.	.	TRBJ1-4	CASSLWQGNSANEKLFF	TGTGCCAGCAGCTTATGGCAGGGGAATTCAGCTAATGAAAAACTGTTTTTT
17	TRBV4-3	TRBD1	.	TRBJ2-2	CASSQERTGADTGELFF	TGCGCCAGCAGCCAAGAGAGGACAGGGGCGGACACCGGGGAGCTGTTTTTT
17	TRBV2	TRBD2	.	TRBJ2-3	CASSPRTSGGFWDTQYF	TGTGCCAGCAGCCCCAGGACTAGCGGGGGTTTTTGGGATACGCAGTATTTT
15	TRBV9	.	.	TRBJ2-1	CASSVGGGAYNEQFF	TGTGCCAGCAGCGTAGGGGGCGGAGCCTACAATGAGCAGTTCTTC
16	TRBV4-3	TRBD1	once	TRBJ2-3	CASSQIRDRSTDTQYF	TGCGCCAGCAGCCAAATCCGGGACAGAAGCACAGATACGCAGTATTTT
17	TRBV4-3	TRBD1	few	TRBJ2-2	CASSQDWAGGKTGELFF	TGCGCCAGCAGCCAAGATTGGGCAGGGGGCAAGACCGGGGAGCTGTTTTTT
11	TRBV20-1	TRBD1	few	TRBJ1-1	CRPGGGTEAFF	TGCAGGCCAGGGGGGGGGACTGAAGCTTTCTTT
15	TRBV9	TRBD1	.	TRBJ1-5	CASSSPGTGNQPQHF	TGTGCCAGCAGCTCCCCCGGGACAGGGAATCAGCCCCAGCATTTT
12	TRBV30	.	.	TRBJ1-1	CAWRKMGTEAFF	TGTGCCTGGAGGAAGATGGGCACTGAAGCTTTCTTT
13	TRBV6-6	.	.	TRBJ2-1	CASSGLTYNEQFF	TGTGCCAGCAGCGGTCTAACCTACAATGAGCAGTTCTTC
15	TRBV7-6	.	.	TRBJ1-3	CASSLAGSVRNTIYF	TGTGCCAGCAGCTTAGCAGGTTCAGTTAGAAACACCATATATTTT
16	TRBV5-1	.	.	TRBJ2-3	CASSLVALGGTDTQYF	TGCGCCAGCAGCTTGGTGGCCCTTGGAGGCACAGATACGCAGTATTTT
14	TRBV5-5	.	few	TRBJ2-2	CASSLAQYTGELFF	TGTGCCAGCAGCTTGGCGCAGTACACCGGGGAGCTGTTTTTT
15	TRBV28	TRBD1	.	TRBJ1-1	CASSPRDRGRTEAFF	TGTGCCAGCAGTCCCCGGGACAGGGGGCGAACTGAAGCTTTCTTT
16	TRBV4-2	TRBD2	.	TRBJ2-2	CASSLPSGGNTGELFF	TGTGCCAGCAGCCTACCGTCGGGGGGGAACACCGGGGAGCTGTTTTTT
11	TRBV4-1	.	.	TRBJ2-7	CASGAYYEQYF	TGCGCCTCAGGGGCTTACTACGAGCAGTACTTC
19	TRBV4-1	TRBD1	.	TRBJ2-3	CASSHPPLPTGGHTDTQYF	TGCGCCAGCAGCCATCCCCCCCTCCCGACAGGGGGTCACACAGATACGCAGTATTTT
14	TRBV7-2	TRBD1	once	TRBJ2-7	CASSLVTGAYEQYF	TGTGCCAGCAGCCTAGTTACAGGGGCCTACGAGCAGTACTTC
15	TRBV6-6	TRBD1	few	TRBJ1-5	CASSYTTGDRQPQHF	TGTGCCAGCAGTTACACGACAGGGGATCGTCAGCCCCAGCATTTT
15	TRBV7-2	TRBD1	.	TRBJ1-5	CASSSRQGPGQPQHF	TGTGCCAGCAGCTCACGACAGGGACCGGGTCAGCCCCAGCATTTT
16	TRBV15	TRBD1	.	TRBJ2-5	CATSSNRDRVMETQYF	TGTGCCACCAGCAGTAACCGGGACAGGGTAATGGAGACCCAGTACTTC
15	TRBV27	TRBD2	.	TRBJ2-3	CASSLLAGGLDTQYF	TGTGCCAGCAGTTTACTAGCGGGGGGGCTAGATACGCAGTATTTT
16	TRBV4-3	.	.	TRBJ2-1	CASSQLDSHSYNEQFF	TGCGCCAGCAGCCAGCTAGACAGCCACTCCTACAATGAGCAGTTCTTC
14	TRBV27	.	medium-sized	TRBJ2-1	CASSLTSSYNEQFF	TGTGCCAGCAGTTTGACCAGCTCCTACAATGAGCAGTTCTTC
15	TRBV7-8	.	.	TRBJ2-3	CASSPEARGRDTQYF	TGTGCCAGCAGCCCTGAAGCGCGGGGGCGAGATACGCAGTATTTT
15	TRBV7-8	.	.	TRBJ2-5	CASSLAGGTKETQYF	TGTGCCAGCAGCTTAGCGGGGGGGACAAAGGAGACCCAGTACTTC
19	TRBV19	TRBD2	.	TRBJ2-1	CASSDSSGIEMHKYNEQFF	TGTGCCAGTAGTGATTCTAGCGGGATAGAAATGCATAAATACAATGAGCAGTTCTTC
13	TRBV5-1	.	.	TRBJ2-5	CASSGWGQETQYF	TGCGCCAGCAGCGGGTGGGGGCAAGAGACCCAGTACTTC
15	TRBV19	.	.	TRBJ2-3	CASSIGVRVADTQYF	TGTGCCAGTAGTATCGGTGTCAGGGTCGCAGATACGCAGTATTTT
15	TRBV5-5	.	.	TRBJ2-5	CASSFEGRDQETQYF	TGTGCCAGCAGCTTTGAGGGCAGAGATCAAGAGACCCAGTACTTC
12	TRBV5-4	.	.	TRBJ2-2	CAAGGNTGELFF	TGTGCCGCCGGAGGGAACACCGGGGAGCTGTTTTTT
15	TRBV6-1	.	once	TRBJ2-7	CASSTSGMGSYEQYF	TGTGCCAGCAGTACGTCAGGGATGGGTTCCTACGAGCAGTACTTC